The 5 T cell receptor beta chains below all came from one sample that was sequenced in a study of T cell responses to AZD1222 COVID-19 vaccine. The table came from immunoSEQ multiplex PCR; TCRdb's copy has only in-frame clones and leaves some out. The sample lists 130,000 or so clones; roughly nine tenths were seen once. The specimen was peripheral blood, collected on day 0 of AZD1222 vaccination. These receptor sequences come from an adult in good health.

This clone was seen only once. This chain connects TRBV7-2 to TRBJ2-3, with no clear D. In germline, CDR1 is SGHTA, CDR2 FQGNSA. V was clipped by 1 base and J by 1 base, with 6 bases between them. The CDR3 contains 14 residues. The CDR3 DNA follows: TGTGCCAGCAGCTTAGTAACAGGCACAGATACGCAGTATTTT. It codes for CASSLVTGTDTQYF.

This chain joins TRBV18 and TRBJ1-4; D is uncertain. Deletions cut 6 bases from V and 3 bases from J, with 14 bases between. Germline V CDR1 and CDR2: KGHSH, LQKENI. This CDR3 spans 15 amino acids. The CDR3 region is CASSPAQGPNEKLFF. Written as DNA, the CDR3 is TGTGCCAGCTCGCCGGCCCAAGGGCCTAATGAAAAACTGTTTTTT.

This clone came up once. This chain links TRBV6-5 with TRBJ2-7, with D unclear. V lost 6 bases and J lost 5, with 14 bases in between. The CDR3 is made up of 13 amino acids. Germline CDR1 MNHEY, CDR2 SVGAGI. This CDR3 reads CASRPGLIHEQYF. In DNA, the CDR3 is TGTGCCAGCAGACCCGGGCTTATCCACGAGCAGTACTTC.

This chain links TRBV4-3 with TRBJ1-6, with D unclear. CDR3 length: 16 residues. Looked up from germline, CDR1 is LGHNA and CDR2 is YSLEER. The ends were cut back, 3 bases at V and 8 bases at J, with 17 bases in the middle. CDR3 DNA sequence: TGCGCCAGCAGCCACGTCCTCCGAGGGTATCATTCACCCCTCCACTTT. This gives the protein CASSHVLRGYHSPLHF.

The V gene is TRBV3-1 (or the pseudogene TRBV3-2), the J gene TRBJ1-3; 8 bases map to TRBD1. Germline lookup yields CDR1 LGHDT and CDR2 YNNKEL (reference sequence). This CDR3 has 16 residues. Trimming removed 1 base from V and 4 bases from J; junction bases left unmatched: 6. The CDR3 protein is CASSQVGTGTGNTIYF. The DNA of the CDR3 is TGTGCCAGCAGCCAAGTGGGGACAGGAACAGGAAACACCATATATTTT.